This record concerns one T cell receptor beta chain sequence. The antigen is unknown. Using RNA transcripts, the TCR beta CDR3 regions were amplified. The first round was an RT-PCR with HTBI primers, and the second round was a multiplex PCR. TCRdb reprocessed the multiplex PCR reads via MiXCR and lists one record per CDR3 protein. The sample has approximately 700,000 distinct CDR3 sequences, roughly 40% seen once; the top ten hold 40% to 55%. The data derive from a study of Graves' ophthalmopathy and Graves' hyperthyroidism. Study findings and constraints: Among expanded thyroid clonotypes above 0.001 frequency, most also occurred in blood. Classification of ophthalmopathy versus stable hyperthyroidism by a 13-signature model yielded about 88% sensitivity and just over 80% specificity. Progression of ophthalmopathy was predicted by the model with about 68% sensitivity and around 77% specificity.

The study excluded patients with other autoimmune diseases, uncontrolled infections, pregnancy or lactation. After removal of 7 bases from V and 7 bases from J, the junction contained 7 bases not matched to a gene. This CDR3 has 12 amino acids. Germline V gives CDR1 SQVTM, CDR2 ANQGSEA. Sequenced material: peripheral blood. This sequence originates from an adult man with Graves' ophthalmopathy. The V call is TRBV29-1, the J call TRBJ1-1; 9 positions agree with TRBD1. CDR3 nucleotide sequence: TGCAGCGGAACGACAGGGGGAAATGAAGCTTTCTTT. Translation: CSGTTGGNEAFF.